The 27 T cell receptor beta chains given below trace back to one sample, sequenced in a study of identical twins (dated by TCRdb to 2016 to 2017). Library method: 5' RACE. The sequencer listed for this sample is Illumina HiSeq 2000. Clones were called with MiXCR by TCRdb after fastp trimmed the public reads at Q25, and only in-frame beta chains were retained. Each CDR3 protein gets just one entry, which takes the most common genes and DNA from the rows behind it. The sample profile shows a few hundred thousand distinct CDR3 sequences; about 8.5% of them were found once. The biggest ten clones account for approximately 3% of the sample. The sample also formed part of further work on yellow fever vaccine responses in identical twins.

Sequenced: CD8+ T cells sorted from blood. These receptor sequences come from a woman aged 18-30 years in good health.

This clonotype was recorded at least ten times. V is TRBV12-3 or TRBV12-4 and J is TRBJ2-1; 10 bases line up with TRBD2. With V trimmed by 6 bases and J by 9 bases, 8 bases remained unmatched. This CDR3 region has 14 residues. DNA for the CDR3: TGTGCCAGCAGATCCGGGACTAGCGTGGGTGAGCAGTTCTTC. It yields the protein CASRSGTSVGEQFF.

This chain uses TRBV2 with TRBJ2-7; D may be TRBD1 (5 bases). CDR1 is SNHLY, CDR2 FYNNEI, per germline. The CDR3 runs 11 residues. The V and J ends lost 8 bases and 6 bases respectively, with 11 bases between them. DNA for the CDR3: TGTGCCAGCCAGGGAACAACCGAGCAGTACTTC. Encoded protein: CASQGTTEQYF.

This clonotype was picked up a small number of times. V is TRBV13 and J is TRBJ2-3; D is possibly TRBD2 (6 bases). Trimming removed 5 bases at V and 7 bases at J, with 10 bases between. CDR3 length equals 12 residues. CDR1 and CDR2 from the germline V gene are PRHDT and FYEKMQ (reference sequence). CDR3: CASSQRTNTQYF. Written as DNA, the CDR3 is TGTGCCAGCAGCCAACGGACTAATACGCAGTATTTT.

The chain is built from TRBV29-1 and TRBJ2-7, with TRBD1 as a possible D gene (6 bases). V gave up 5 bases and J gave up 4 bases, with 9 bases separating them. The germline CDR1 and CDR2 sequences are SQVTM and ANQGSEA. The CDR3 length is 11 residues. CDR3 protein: CSVRTVYEQYF. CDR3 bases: TGCAGCGTTAGGACAGTTTACGAGCAGTACTTC.

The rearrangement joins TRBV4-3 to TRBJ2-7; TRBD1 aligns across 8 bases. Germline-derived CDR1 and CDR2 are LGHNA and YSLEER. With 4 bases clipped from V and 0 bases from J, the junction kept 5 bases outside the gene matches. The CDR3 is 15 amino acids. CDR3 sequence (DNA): TGCGCCAGCAGCCTCAACAGGGGGAGCTCCTACGAGCAGTACTTC. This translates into CASSLNRGSSYEQYF.

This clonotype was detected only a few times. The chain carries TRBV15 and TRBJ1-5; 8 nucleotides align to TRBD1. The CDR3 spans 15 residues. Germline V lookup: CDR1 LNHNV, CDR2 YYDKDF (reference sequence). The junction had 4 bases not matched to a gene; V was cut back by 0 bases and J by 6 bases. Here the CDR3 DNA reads TGTGCCACCAGCAGAGATGCAGGGGGCGGTCAGCCCCAGCATTTT. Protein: CATSRDAGGGQPQHF.

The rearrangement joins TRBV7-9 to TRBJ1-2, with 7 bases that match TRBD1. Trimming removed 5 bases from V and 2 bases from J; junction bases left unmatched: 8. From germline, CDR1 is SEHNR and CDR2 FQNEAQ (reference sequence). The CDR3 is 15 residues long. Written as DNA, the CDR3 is TGTGCCAGCAGCACTTGGGGACAGACGAACTATGGCTACACCTTC. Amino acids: CASSTWGQTNYGYTF.

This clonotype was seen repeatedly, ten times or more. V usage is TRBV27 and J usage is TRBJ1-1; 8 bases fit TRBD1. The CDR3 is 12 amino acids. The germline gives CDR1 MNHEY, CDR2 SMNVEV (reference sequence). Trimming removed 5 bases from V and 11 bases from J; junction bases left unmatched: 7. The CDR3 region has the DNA TGTGCCAGCAGTCCCTGGACAGGGAAGGCTTTCTTT. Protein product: CASSPWTGKAFF.

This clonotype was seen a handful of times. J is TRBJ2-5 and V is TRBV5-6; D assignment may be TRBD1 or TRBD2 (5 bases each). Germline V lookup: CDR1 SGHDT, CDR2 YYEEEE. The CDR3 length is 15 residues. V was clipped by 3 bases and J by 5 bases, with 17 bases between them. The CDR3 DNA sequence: TGTGCCAGCAGCTCACTAGGGGCGCGGCAGGAGACCCAGTACTTC. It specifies CASSSLGARQETQYF. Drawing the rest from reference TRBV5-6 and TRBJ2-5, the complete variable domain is DAGVTQSPTHLIKTRGQQVTLRCSPKSGHDTVSWYQQALGQGPQFIFQYYEEEERQRGNFPDRFSGHQFPNYSSELNVNALLLGDSALYLCASSSLGARQETQYFGPGTRLLVL.

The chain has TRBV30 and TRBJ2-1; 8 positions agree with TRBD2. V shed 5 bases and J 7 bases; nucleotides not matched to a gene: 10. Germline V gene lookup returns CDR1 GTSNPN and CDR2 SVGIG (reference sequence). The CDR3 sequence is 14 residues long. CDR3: CAWDGLAGGNEQFF. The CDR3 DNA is TGTGCCTGGGACGGACTAGCAGGAGGGAATGAGCAGTTCTTC.

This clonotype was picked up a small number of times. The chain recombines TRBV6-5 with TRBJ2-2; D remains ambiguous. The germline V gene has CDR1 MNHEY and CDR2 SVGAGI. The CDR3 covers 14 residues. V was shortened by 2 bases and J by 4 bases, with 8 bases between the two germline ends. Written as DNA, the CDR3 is TGTGCCAGCAGTTACGGACCCACCACCGGGGAGCTGTTTTTT. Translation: CASSYGPTTGELFF.

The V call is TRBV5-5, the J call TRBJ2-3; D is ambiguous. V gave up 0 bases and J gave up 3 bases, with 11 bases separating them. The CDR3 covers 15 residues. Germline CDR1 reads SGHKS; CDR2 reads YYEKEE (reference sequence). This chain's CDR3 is CASSLEVRRTDTQYF. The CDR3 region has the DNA TGTGCCAGCAGCTTGGAGGTGAGGAGAACAGATACGCAGTATTTT.

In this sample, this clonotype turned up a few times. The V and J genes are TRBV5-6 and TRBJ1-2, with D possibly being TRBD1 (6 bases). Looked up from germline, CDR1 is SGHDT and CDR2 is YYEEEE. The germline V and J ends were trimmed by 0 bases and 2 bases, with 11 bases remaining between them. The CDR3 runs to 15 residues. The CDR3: CASSLVRQENYGYTF. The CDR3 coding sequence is TGTGCCAGCAGCTTGGTGAGACAGGAGAACTATGGCTACACCTTC.

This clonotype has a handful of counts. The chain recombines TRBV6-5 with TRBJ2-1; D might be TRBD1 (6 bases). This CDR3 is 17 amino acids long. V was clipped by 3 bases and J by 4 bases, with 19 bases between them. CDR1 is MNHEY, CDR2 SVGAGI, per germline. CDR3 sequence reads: CASSYGMGAVGYNEQFF. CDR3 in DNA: TGTGCCAGCAGTTATGGGATGGGGGCGGTCGGTTACAATGAGCAGTTCTTC.

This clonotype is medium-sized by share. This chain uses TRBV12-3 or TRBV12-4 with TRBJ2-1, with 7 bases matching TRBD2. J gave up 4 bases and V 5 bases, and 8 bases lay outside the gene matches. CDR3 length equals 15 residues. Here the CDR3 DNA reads TGTGCCAGCAGTCCCGGTAGCGGGCCTTACAATGAGCAGTTCTTC. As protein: CASSPGSGPYNEQFF.

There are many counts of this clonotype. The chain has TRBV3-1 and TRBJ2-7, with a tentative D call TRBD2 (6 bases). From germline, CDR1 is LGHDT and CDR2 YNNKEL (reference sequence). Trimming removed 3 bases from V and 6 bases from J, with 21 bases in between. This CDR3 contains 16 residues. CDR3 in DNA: TGTGCCAGCAGCCAGGTAGGAGGGGACCCATCGGGCGAGCAGTACTTC. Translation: CASSQVGGDPSGEQYF.

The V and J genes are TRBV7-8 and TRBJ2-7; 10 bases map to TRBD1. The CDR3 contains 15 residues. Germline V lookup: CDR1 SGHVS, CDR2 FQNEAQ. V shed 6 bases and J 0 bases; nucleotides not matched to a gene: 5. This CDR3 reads CASSSGQGVSYEQYF. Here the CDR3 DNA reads TGTGCCAGCAGTTCCGGACAGGGGGTCTCCTACGAGCAGTACTTC.

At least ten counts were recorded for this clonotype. CDR3 sequence: CASSLVSSNEKLFF. As DNA, the CDR3 is TGTGCCAGCAGCTTAGTCAGTTCGAATGAAAAACTGTTTTTT. The rearrangement uses TRBV7-9 and TRBJ1-4, with D unresolved. V lost 1 base and J 5 bases, leaving 8 bases between the germline ends. The V gene's germline CDR1 is SEHNR and CDR2 FQNEAQ (reference sequence). The CDR3 is 14 amino acids.

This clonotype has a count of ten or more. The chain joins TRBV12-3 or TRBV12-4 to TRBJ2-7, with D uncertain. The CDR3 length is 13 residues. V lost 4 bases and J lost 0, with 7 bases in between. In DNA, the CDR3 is TGTGCCAGCAGTTCGACACCCTCCTACGAGCAGTACTTC. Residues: CASSSTPSYEQYF.

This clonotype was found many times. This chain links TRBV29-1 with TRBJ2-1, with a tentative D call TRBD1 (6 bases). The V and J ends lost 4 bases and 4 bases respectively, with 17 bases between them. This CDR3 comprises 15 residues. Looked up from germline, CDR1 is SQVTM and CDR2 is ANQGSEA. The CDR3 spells CSVGDGQTSYNEQFF. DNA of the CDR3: TGCAGCGTTGGGGATGGACAGACCTCTTACAATGAGCAGTTCTTC.

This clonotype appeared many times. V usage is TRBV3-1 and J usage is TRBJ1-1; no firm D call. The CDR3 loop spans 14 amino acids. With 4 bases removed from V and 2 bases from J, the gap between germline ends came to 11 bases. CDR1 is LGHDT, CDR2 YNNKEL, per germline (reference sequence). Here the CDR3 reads CASSPYLSNTEAFF. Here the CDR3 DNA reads TGTGCCAGCAGCCCGTACCTTTCTAACACTGAAGCTTTCTTT.

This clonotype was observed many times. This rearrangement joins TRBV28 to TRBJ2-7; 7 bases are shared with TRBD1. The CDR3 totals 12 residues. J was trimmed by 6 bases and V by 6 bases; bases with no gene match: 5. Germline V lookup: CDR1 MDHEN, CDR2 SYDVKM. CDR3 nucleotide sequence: TGTGCCAGCAGCCCGACAGGGTCCGAGCAGTACTTC. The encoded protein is CASSPTGSEQYF.

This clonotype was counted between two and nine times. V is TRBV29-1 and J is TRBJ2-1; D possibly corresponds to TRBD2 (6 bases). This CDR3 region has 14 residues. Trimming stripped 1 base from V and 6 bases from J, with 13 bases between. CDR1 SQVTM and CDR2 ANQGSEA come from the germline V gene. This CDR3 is CSVEVRRGSNEQFF. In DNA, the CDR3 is TGCAGCGTTGAAGTCCGGCGGGGTAGCAATGAGCAGTTCTTC.

Here the CDR3 DNA reads TGTGCCAGCAGTTACTCGGGGACAGGCTCAGATACGCAGTATTTT. This gives the protein CASSYSGTGSDTQYF. The chain is built from TRBV6-5 and TRBJ2-3, with 8 bases matching TRBD1. Germline assignment: CDR1 MNHEY and CDR2 SVGAGI. This CDR3 comprises 15 residues. With V trimmed by 0 bases and J by 4 bases, 3 bases remained unmatched.

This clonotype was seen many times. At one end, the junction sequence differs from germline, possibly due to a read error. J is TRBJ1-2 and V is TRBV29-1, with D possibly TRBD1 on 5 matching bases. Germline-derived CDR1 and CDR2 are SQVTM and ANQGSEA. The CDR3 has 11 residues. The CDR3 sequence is CSVVQDTNPHF. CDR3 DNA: TGCAGCGTTGTCCAGGACACTAACCCGCACTTC.

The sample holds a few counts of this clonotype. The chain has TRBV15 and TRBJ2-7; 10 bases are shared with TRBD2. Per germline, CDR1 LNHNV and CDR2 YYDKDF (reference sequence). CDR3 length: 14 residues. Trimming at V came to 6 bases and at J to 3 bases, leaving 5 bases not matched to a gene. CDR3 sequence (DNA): TGTGCCACCAGTGAATTAGCGGGGGGCTACGAGCAGTACTTC. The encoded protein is CATSELAGGYEQYF.

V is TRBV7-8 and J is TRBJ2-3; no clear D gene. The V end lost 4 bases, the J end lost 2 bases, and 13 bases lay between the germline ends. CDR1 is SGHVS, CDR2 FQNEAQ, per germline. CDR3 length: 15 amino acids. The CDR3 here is CASSSTYKPTDTQYF. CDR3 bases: TGTGCCAGCAGCTCCACCTATAAACCCACAGATACGCAGTATTTT.